This T cell receptor (beta chain) was captured by sequencing in a study of blood T cell repertoires in COVID-19. Across the study: Material from acute and convalescent COVID-19 was sourced from the United States, Italy and Spain. PBMCs, B-cell-depleted T cells, or T cells provided the cDNA or gDNA that made up the material.

The CDR3 runs 16 residues. The junction had 6 bases not matched to a gene; V was cut back by 1 base and J by 5 bases. Germline assignment: CDR1 MGHRA and CDR2 YSYEKL. In the study's own analysis: Scientists estimated how many nucleated cells there were by amplifying reference gene primers. Repertoires were generated with immunoSEQ multiplex PCR, while TCRdb's copy carries only in-frame clones and drops some. Clonal size and the V and J genes are those of that table, whereas D and trimming came from the DNA. The sample has about 260,000 clones, roughly 84% seen once. V gene TRBV4-1 combines with J gene TRBJ2-1; 9 nucleotides align to TRBD1. This receptor was identified in a woman between 40 and 50 years old who had recovered from COVID-19. The source material was peripheral blood. CDR3 coding DNA: TGCGCCAGCAGCCAAGGCCGGGACAGGGAACACAATGAGCAGTTCTTC. Translated: CASSQGRDREHNEQFF.